The next 5 T cell receptor beta chains were all read from a single sample in a study of T cell responses to AZD1222 COVID-19 vaccine. Sequencing used immunoSEQ multiplex PCR; TCRdb keeps in-frame clones, though not all of them. The sample carries more than 95,000 clones, approximately 92% recorded once. This specimen consisted of peripheral blood, obtained on day 0 of AZD1222 vaccination. The receptors stem from an adult in good health.

The chain recombines TRBV7-3 with TRBJ2-2, with 11 bases aligning to TRBD2. The CDR3 has 17 residues. J lost 6 bases, V lost 1 base, and 7 bases had no gene match. The germline gives CDR1 SGHTA, CDR2 FQGTGA. The CDR3 protein is CASSLNALAGVPGELFF. As DNA, the CDR3 is TGTGCCAGCAGCTTAAACGCACTAGCGGGAGTTCCCGGGGAGCTGTTTTTT.

The chain uses TRBV28 and TRBJ1-4; tentative D call: TRBD1 (5 bases). This CDR3 region has 16 residues. Trimming stripped 5 bases from V and 4 bases from J, with 17 bases between. CDR1 and CDR2 (germline): MDHEN, SYDVKM. CDR3 loop: CASSSAPRAFNEKLFF. The DNA of the CDR3 is TGTGCCAGCAGTAGTGCCCCCAGGGCTTTTAATGAAAAACTGTTTTTT.

The rearrangement joins TRBV6-5 to TRBJ1-1; D perhaps matches TRBD1 (6 bases). Germline assignment: CDR1 MNHEY and CDR2 SVGAGI. The CDR3 has 13 residues. V dropped 1 base and J dropped 6 bases, with 9 bases sitting between them. The CDR3 nucleotides read TGTGCCAGCAGTTACTTACAGGGTTCTGAAGCTTTCTTT. It translates to CASSYLQGSEAFF.

The chain employs TRBV18 and TRBJ1-5; D not resolved. Germline CDR1 KGHSH, CDR2 LQKENI. The V and J ends lost 2 bases and 5 bases respectively, with 10 bases between them. The CDR3 sequence is 14 residues long. Here the CDR3 reads CASSPDGPYQPQHF. CDR3 DNA sequence: TGTGCCAGCTCACCAGACGGGCCCTATCAGCCCCAGCATTTT.

This chain links TRBV27 with TRBJ1-5, with D maybe TRBD1 (5 bases). This CDR3 has 13 residues. Germline V CDR1 and CDR2: MNHEY, SMNVEV (reference sequence). The V end was cut by 5 bases, the J end by 9 bases, with 14 bases between. CDR3 region: CASSLQGPRPQHF. The CDR3 bases are TGTGCCAGCAGTCTGCAGGGCCCTAGGCCCCAGCATTTT.